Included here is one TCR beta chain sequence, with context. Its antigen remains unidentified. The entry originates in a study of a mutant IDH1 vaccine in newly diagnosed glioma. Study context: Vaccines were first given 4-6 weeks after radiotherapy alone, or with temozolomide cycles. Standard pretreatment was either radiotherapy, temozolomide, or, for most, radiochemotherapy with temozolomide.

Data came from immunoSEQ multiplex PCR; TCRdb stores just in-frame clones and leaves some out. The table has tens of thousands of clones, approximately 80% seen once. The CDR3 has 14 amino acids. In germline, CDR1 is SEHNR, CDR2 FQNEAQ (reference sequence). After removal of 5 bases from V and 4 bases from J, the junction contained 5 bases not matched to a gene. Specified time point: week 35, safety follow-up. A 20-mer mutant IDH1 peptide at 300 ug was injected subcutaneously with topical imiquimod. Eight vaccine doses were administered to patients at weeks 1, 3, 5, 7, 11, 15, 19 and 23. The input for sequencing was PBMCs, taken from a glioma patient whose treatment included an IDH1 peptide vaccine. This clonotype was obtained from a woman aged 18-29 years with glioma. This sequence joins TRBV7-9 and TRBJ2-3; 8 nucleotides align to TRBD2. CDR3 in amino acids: CASSRAGVADTQYF. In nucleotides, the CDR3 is TGTGCCAGCAGCCGAGCGGGAGTGGCAGATACGCAGTATTTT.